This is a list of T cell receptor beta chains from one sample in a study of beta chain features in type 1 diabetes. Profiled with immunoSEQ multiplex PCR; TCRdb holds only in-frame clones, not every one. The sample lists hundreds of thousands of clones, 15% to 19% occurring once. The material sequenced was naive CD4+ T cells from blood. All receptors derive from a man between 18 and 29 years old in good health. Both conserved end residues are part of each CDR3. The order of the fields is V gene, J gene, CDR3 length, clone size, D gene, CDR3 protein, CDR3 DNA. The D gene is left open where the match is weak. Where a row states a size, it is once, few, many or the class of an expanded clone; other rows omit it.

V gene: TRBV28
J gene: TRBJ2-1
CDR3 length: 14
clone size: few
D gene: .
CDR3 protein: CASSLRPGYNEQFF
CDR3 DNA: TGTGCCAGCAGTTTGCGTCCGGGATACAATGAGCAGTTCTTC

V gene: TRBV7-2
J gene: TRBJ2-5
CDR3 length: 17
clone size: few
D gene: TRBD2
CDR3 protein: CASSSAASGGRRETQYF
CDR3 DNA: TGTGCCAGCAGCTCCGCGGCTAGCGGGGGGAGGCGAGAGACCCAGTACTTC

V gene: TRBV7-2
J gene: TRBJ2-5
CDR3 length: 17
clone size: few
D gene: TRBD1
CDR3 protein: CASSLPLYRGGQETQYF
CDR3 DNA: TGTGCCAGCAGCTTGCCGTTATACAGGGGTGGGCAAGAGACCCAGTACTTC

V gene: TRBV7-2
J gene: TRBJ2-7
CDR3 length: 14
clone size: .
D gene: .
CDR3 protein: CASSLAGNPYEQYF
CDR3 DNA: TGTGCCAGCAGCTTAGCGGGGAACCCCTACGAGCAGTACTTC

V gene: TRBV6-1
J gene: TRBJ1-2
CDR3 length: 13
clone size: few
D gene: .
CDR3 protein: CASTGTINYGYTF
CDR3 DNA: TGTGCCAGCACGGGGACAATTAACTATGGCTACACCTTC

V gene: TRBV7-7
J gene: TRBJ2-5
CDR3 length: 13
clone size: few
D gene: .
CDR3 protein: CASSPWGRETQYF
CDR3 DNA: TGTGCTAGCAGTCCTTGGGGGCGGGAGACCCAGTACTTC

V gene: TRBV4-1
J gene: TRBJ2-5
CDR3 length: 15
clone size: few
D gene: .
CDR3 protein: CASSQARAAQETQYF
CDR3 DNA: TGCGCCAGCAGCCAGGCAAGGGCAGCTCAAGAGACCCAGTACTTC

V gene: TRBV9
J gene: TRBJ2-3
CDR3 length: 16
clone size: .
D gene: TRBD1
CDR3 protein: CASSVIGRGPTDTQYF
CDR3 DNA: TGTGCCAGCAGCGTAATAGGAAGGGGGCCCACAGATACGCAGTATTTT

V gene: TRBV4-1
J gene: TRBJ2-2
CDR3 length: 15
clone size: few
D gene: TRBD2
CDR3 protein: CASSPTSANTGELFF
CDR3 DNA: TGCGCCAGCAGCCCTACTAGCGCGAACACCGGGGAGCTGTTTTTT

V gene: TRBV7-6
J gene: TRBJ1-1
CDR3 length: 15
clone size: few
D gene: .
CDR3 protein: CASSLAGDKNTEAFF
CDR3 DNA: TGTGCCAGCAGCTTAGCGGGGGACAAGAACACTGAAGCTTTCTTT

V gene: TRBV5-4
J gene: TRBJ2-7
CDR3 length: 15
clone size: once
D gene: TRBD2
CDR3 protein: CASSLVASGIYEQYF
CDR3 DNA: TGTGCCAGCAGCTTGGTGGCTAGCGGGATATACGAGCAGTACTTC

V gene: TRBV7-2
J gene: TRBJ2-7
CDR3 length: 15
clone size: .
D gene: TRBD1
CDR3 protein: CASSRGQESRYEQYF
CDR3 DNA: TGTGCCAGCAGCCGGGGACAGGAATCCCGGTACGAGCAGTACTTC

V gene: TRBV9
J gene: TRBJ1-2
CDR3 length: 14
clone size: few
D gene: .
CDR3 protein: CASSASLVGYGYTF
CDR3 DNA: TGTGCCAGCAGCGCATCCCTGGTCGGCTATGGCTACACCTTC

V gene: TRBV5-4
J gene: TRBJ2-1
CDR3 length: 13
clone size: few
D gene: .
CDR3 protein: CATSRYHYNEQFF
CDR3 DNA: TGTGCCACCTCGAGATACCACTACAATGAGCAGTTCTTC

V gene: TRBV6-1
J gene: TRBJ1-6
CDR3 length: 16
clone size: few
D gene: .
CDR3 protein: CASSEGLDSYNSPLHF
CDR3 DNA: TGTGCCAGCAGTGAAGGGTTGGATTCCTATAATTCACCCCTCCACTTT

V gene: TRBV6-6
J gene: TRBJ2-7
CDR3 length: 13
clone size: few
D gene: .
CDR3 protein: CASGSLSPYEQYF
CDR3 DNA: TGTGCCAGCGGGTCTCTCTCTCCTTACGAGCAGTACTTC

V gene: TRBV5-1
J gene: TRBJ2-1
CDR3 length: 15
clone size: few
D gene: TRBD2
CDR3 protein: CASSQRTSGLDEQFF
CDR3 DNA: TGCGCCAGCAGCCAGAGGACTAGCGGGCTCGATGAGCAGTTCTTC

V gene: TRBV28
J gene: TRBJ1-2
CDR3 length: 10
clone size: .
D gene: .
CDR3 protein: CASSPLGYTF
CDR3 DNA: TGTGCCAGCAGCCCCCTGGGCTACACCTTC

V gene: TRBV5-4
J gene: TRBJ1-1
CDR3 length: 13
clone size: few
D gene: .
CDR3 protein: CASSLAGTPQAFF
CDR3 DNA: TGTGCCAGCAGCTTGGCCGGAACACCGCAAGCTTTCTTT

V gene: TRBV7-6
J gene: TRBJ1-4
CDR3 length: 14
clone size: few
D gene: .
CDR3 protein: CASSLSRRGEKLFF
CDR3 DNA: TGTGCCAGCAGCTTGTCTAGACGAGGTGAAAAACTGTTTTTT

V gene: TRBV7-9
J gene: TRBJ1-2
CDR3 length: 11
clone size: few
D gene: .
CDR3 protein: CASSLFPGYTF
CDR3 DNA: TGTGCCAGCAGCTTGTTCCCAGGCTACACCTTC

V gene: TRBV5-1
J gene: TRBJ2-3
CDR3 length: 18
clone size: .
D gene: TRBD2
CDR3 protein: CASSLSPSRGRARDTQYF
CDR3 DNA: TGCGCCAGCAGCTTGTCGCCCTCTCGCGGGAGGGCCCGAGATACGCAGTATTTT

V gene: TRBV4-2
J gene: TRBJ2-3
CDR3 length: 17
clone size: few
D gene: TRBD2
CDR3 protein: CASSQEAGLADTDTQYF
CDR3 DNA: TGTGCCAGCAGCCAAGAGGCGGGACTAGCGGACACAGATACGCAGTATTTT

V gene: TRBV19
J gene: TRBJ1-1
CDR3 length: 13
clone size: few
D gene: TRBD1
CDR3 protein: CASSVDRSRGAFF
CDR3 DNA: TGTGCCAGTAGTGTTGACAGGTCCAGGGGGGCTTTCTTT

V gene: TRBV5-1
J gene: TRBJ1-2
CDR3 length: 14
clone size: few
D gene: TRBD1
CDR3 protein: CASSLPGQNYGYTF
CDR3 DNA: TGCGCCAGCAGCCTGCCGGGACAGAACTATGGCTACACCTTC

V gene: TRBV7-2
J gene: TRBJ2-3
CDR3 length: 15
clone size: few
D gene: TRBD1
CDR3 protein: CASSLNTGGTDTQYF
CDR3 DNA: TGTGCCAGCAGCTTAAACACAGGGGGTACAGATACGCAGTATTTT

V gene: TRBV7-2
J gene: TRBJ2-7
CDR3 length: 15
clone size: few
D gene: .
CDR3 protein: CASSSGWAPAYEQYF
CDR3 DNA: TGTGCCAGCAGCTCAGGGTGGGCTCCGGCCTACGAGCAGTACTTC